This is a list of T cell receptor beta chains from one sample in a study of blood T cell repertoires in COVID-19. Data came from immunoSEQ multiplex PCR; TCRdb stores just in-frame clones and leaves some out. Among about 110,000 clones listed, around 78% were seen once. Sample: peripheral blood. The receptors originated from a woman in her sixties or seventies with acute or convalescent COVID-19. CDR3s include the opening cysteine and the closing phenylalanine or tryptophan. The D gene is left open where the match is weak. For some rows the clone size is stated as once, few or many, or as a class when expanded; others skip it.

d_call,j_call,v_call,clone_size,cdr3_nt,cdr3_aa
NA,TRBJ1-4,TRBV5-1,NA,TGCGCCAGCAGCTGGGACAACTATGGGGTGGAACTGTTTTTT,CASSWDNYGVELFF
NA,TRBJ2-1,TRBV15,NA,TGTGCCACCAGCAGAGTACGGGAATCCTACAATGAGCAGTTCTTC,CATSRVRESYNEQFF
NA,TRBJ1-5,TRBV5-1,once,TGCGCCAGCAGCTTAGGGGGAAGTCAGCCCCAGCATTTT,CASSLGGSQPQHF
TRBD1,TRBJ2-1,TRBV24-1,NA,TGTGCCACCAGTGATCACCGGGACAGGGGGCTAAATGAGCAGTTCTTC,CATSDHRDRGLNEQFF
NA,TRBJ1-4,TRBV6-5,NA,TGTGCCAGCAGTAGGGGCCGTCCTAATGAAAAACTGTTTTTT,CASSRGRPNEKLFF
NA,TRBJ1-2,TRBV5-4,once,TGTGCCAGCAGCTTGACGGGGGTGGGTGGCTACACCTTC,CASSLTGVGGYTF
TRBD1,TRBJ2-7,TRBV7-8,NA,TGTGCCAGCAGCTTAGCCGGGACAGGCCACGAGCAGTACTTC,CASSLAGTGHEQYF
NA,TRBJ2-5,TRBV9,few,TGTGCCAGCAGCGTAGGTGCCTACCACGAGGAGACCCAGTACTTC,CASSVGAYHEETQYF
NA,TRBJ1-1,TRBV29-1,NA,TGCAGCGCACAGGAGGGGGAAGCTTTCTTT,CSAQEGEAFF
NA,TRBJ1-2,TRBV9,NA,TGTGCCAGCAGCGTAGATGTTCGGGGAGAGGATGGCTACACCTTC,CASSVDVRGEDGYTF
TRBD1,TRBJ1-4,TRBV7-8,NA,TGTGCCAGCAGCCCTTGGACAGGGGGCGATGAAAAACTGTTTTTT,CASSPWTGGDEKLFF